The 6 T cell receptor beta chains reported below all come from one sample, sequenced in a study of CD4+ T cells in melanoma. TCRdb keeps only in-frame clones here, not all; method: immunoSEQ multiplex PCR. The sample shows around 13,000 clones, roughly 72% of them seen only once. Sequences were obtained from cells from a culture (not recorded whether cultured in vitro). The origin of the receptors is a human donor with melanoma.

The chain has TRBV2 and TRBJ1-1, with 7 bases that match TRBD1. This CDR3 has 14 residues. Trimming removed 6 bases from V and 0 bases from J; junction bases left unmatched: 4. Looked up from germline, CDR1 is SNHLY and CDR2 is FYNNEI. The CDR3 reads CASSLGTVNTEAFF. The CDR3, as DNA: TGTGCCAGCAGCTTAGGGACAGTGAACACTGAAGCTTTCTTT. Together with reference TRBV2 and TRBJ1-1, the CDR3 gives the full variable domain: EPEVTQTPSHQVTQMGQEVILRCVPISNHLYFYWYRQILGQKVEFLVSFYNNEISEKSEIFDDQFSVERPDGSNFTLKIRSTKLEDSAMYFCASSLGTVNTEAFFGQGTRLTVV.

The rearrangement links TRBV30 to TRBJ1-2, with TRBD1 as a possible D gene (5 bases). Per the germline V gene, CDR1 is GTSNPN and CDR2 is SVGIG (reference sequence). Trimming took 5 bases from V and 7 from J, leaving 11 bases between them. The CDR3 extends over 11 amino acids. DNA for the CDR3: TGTGCCTGGCCTCGGGGGTTTGGCTACACCTTC. As protein: CAWPRGFGYTF. The full variable domain, with the rest looked up from reference TRBV30 and TRBJ1-2, is SQTIHQWPATLVQPVGSPLSLECTVEGTSNPNLYWYRQAAGRGLQLLFYSVGIGQISSEVPQNLSASRPQDRQFILSSKKLLLSDSGFYLCAWPRGFGYTFGSGTRLTVV.

The chain carries TRBV7-9 and TRBJ1-1; D might be TRBD1 (5 bases). CDR1 is SEHNR, CDR2 FQNEAQ, per germline (reference sequence). CDR3 size: 16 residues. Trimming took 4 bases from V and 3 from J, leaving 18 bases between them. CDR3 bases: TGTGCCAGCAGCTCTATTCGGGGGACGTTTTACACTGAAGCTTTCTTT. Protein product: CASSSIRGTFYTEAFF.

The DNA of the CDR3 is TGTGCCAGCAGTGAGTGGGGGTCTTTTACGGAGACCCAGTACTTC. The encoded protein is CASSEWGSFTETQYF. The rearrangement uses TRBV6-1 and TRBJ2-5, with D possibly called TRBD1 or TRBD2 (5 bases each). This CDR3 is 15 amino acids long. Trimming pared 3 bases from V and 5 bases from J, leaving 16 bases between. Per germline, CDR1 MNHNS and CDR2 SASEGT.

This clone was counted a few times. The chain joins TRBV5-3 to TRBJ1-5; D perhaps matches TRBD1 (5 bases). TRBV5-3 is reported as an ORF; its role is uncertain. The CDR3 is 14 amino acids. V was shortened by 6 bases and J by 9 bases, with 19 bases between the two germline ends. CDR3 coding DNA: TGTGCCAGAACCGGGATACAGGTGAAGGCGCCCCAGCATTTT. Encoded protein: CARTGIQVKAPQHF.

The chain employs TRBV7-8 and TRBJ1-2; a possible D gene is TRBD1 (5 bases). This CDR3 is built from 16 residues. Germline assignment: CDR1 SGHVS and CDR2 FQNEAQ. The ends were cut back, 1 base at V and 3 bases at J, with 15 bases in the middle. The CDR3 reads CASSLGKWGGDYGYTF. CDR3 DNA: TGTGCCAGCAGCTTAGGAAAATGGGGGGGAGACTATGGCTACACCTTC. Full variable domain (rest looked up from reference TRBV7-8 and TRBJ1-2): GAGVSQSPRYKVAKRGQDVALRCDPISGHVSLFWYQQALGQGPEFLTYFQNEAQLDKSGLPSDRFFAERPEGSVSTLKIQRTQQEDSAVYLCASSLGKWGGDYGYTFGSGTRLTVV.